A single sample gave rise to the 18 T cell receptor beta chains below, sequenced in a study of regulatory T cells in long-lasting Graves disease. Time point given: newly diagnosed GD, antithyroid drugs for less than 3 months. Making the TCR library involved RNA that had been extracted from PBMCs. CDR3-region Arm-PCR and iRepertoire HTBI primers produced the TCR beta libraries. MiXCR was run by TCRdb on the multiplex PCR reads, yielding one entry per CDR3 protein. This table holds some 460,000 distinct CDR3 sequences, roughly 17% found once. Separately, the same data were catalogued under a study of T cells in Graves' hyperthyroidism and ophthalmopathy.

The sample was peripheral blood mononuclear cells (PBMCs), taken at new diagnosis, from a patient treated with antithyroid drugs. The receptors were sampled from a man aged 35-49 years with Graves disease.

At least ten counts were recorded for this clonotype. The chain carries TRBV11-2 and TRBJ1-2, with a tentative D call TRBD1 (5 bases). Trimming took 4 bases from V and 6 from J, leaving 6 bases between them. The CDR3 length is 11 residues. Germline V lookup: CDR1 SGHAT, CDR2 FQNNGV. The chain's CDR3 is CASSSRDGYTF. The CDR3 DNA reads as TGTGCCAGCAGCTCCAGGGATGGCTACACCTTC.

This clonotype showed up many times. This chain links TRBV12-3 or TRBV12-4 with TRBJ2-1, with 10 bases fitting TRBD1. This CDR3 has 15 amino acids. Trimming at V came to 4 bases and at J to 7 bases, leaving 7 bases not matched to a gene. This chain's CDR3 is CASSSGQGTGNEQFF. CDR3 coding DNA: TGTGCCAGCAGTTCGGGACAGGGGACAGGGAATGAGCAGTTCTTC.

This clonotype was observed many times. The chain recombines TRBV5-1 with TRBJ2-6; D might be TRBD2 (5 bases). The germline V gene encodes CDR1 SGHRS and CDR2 YFSETQ. CDR3 size: 17 residues. The V and J ends lost 0 bases and 0 bases respectively, with 10 bases between them. CDR3 sequence reads: CASSLGVGSSGANVLTF. The CDR3 DNA reads TGCGCCAGCAGCTTGGGAGTAGGGAGCTCTGGGGCCAACGTCCTGACTTTC.

The chain couples TRBV5-1 to TRBJ2-5; D may be TRBD2 (6 bases). V was pared by 0 bases and J by 5 bases, with 11 bases between. This CDR3 has 14 amino acids. Looked up from germline, CDR1 is SGHRS and CDR2 is YFSETQ. The CDR3 DNA is TGCGCCAGCAGCTTGGACCCTAGCGCGGAGACCCAGTACTTC. This sequence encodes CASSLDPSAETQYF.

This clonotype was found many times. The rearrangement joins TRBV12-3 or TRBV12-4 to TRBJ1-1; the D gene is possibly TRBD1 (6 bases). Deletions cut 6 bases from V and 6 bases from J, with 14 bases between. This CDR3 contains 13 residues. CDR3 residues: CASSSGTPPEAFF. CDR3 bases: TGTGCCAGCAGCTCGGGGACACCCCCTGAAGCTTTCTTT.

This clonotype was seen ten or more times. This chain links TRBV10-3 with TRBJ2-7; D gene ambiguous. This CDR3 has 11 amino acids. V was shortened by 6 bases and J by 12 bases, with 15 bases between the two germline ends. Germline values: CDR1 ENHRY, CDR2 SYGVKD. CDR3 in amino acids: CAISDGSLRYF. The CDR3 DNA sequence: TGTGCCATCAGCGATGGTAGCTTGCGGTACTTC.

The gene calls are TRBV5-6 and TRBJ1-1, with TRBD1 as a possible D gene (6 bases). The germline V gene encodes CDR1 SGHDT and CDR2 YYEEEE. CDR3 length: 15 amino acids. The V and J ends lost 4 bases and 3 bases respectively, with 16 bases between them. The CDR3, as DNA: TGTGCCAGCAGCCCGGAACAGGGTCGTTACACTGAAGCTTTCTTT. Amino acid sequence: CASSPEQGRYTEAFF.

This clonotype was found many times. The chain uses TRBV27 and TRBJ1-1; tentatively, D is TRBD1 (6 bases). Germline CDR1 and CDR2: MNHEY and SMNVEV (reference sequence). The CDR3 has 16 amino acids. Trimming left V 4 bases short and J 5 bases short, with 20 bases between. The CDR3 region is CASSSARGRIRTEAFF. CDR3 DNA sequence: TGTGCCAGCAGTTCTGCCCGGGGGCGCATCCGGACTGAAGCTTTCTTT.

This clonotype has at least ten counts. The chain employs TRBV28 and TRBJ2-5; 7 nucleotides line up with TRBD1. V lost 7 bases, J lost 6 bases, and 8 bases stayed unmatched. Germline-derived CDR1 and CDR2 are MDHEN and SYDVKM. CDR3 size: 13 residues. The CDR3: CASTRQGRKTQYF. The DNA of the CDR3 is TGTGCCAGCACACGACAGGGTCGGAAGACCCAGTACTTC. The full variable domain, rest sourced from reference TRBV28 and TRBJ2-5, is DVKVTQSSRYLVKRTGEKVFLECVQDMDHENMFWYRQDPGLGLRLIYFSYDVKMKEKGDIPEGYSVSREKKERFSLILESASTNQTSMYLCASTRQGRKTQYFGPGTRLLVL.

J is TRBJ2-1 and V is TRBV10-2; 10 bases match TRBD2. V lost 1 base, J lost 0 bases, and 3 bases stayed unmatched. The CDR3 runs 17 residues. CDR1 is WSHSY, CDR2 SAAADI, per germline. CDR3: CASSEWASGSSYNEQFF. Here the CDR3 DNA reads TGCGCCAGCAGTGAGTGGGCTAGCGGGAGCTCCTACAATGAGCAGTTCTTC.

This clonotype has a handful of counts. The CDR3 coding sequence is TGTGCCAGCACCCCCCTAAGAGGAGCTGAAGCTTTCTTT. This gives the protein CASTPLRGAEAFF. V is TRBV12-3 or TRBV12-4 and J is TRBJ1-1; D remains ambiguous. Trimming left V 7 bases short and J 6 bases short, with 15 bases between. The CDR3 length is 13 residues.

The V call is TRBV24-1, the J call TRBJ2-3, with D possibly called TRBD1 or TRBD2 (6 bases each). Germline V gives CDR1 KGHDR, CDR2 SFDVKD. CDR3 length: 14 amino acids. Deletions cut 8 bases from V and 3 bases from J, with 14 bases between. The CDR3 sequence is CATKGGMKTDTQYF. As DNA, the CDR3 is TGTGCCACCAAGGGGGGCATGAAAACAGATACGCAGTATTTT.

This clonotype appeared many times. The genes are TRBV20-1 and TRBJ1-1; weak D call: TRBD1 (5 bases). The V end was cut by 0 bases, the J end by 4 bases, with 18 bases between. The CDR3 spans 16 residues. From germline, CDR1 is DFQATT and CDR2 SNEGSKA (reference sequence). The CDR3 here is CSARDRGRAESTEAFF. The CDR3 DNA sequence: TGCAGTGCTAGAGATCGGGGGAGGGCTGAGAGCACTGAAGCTTTCTTT.

This clonotype appeared a few times. The J gene is TRBJ2-1, the V gene TRBV5-1; D not resolved. CDR1 is SGHRS, CDR2 YFSETQ, per germline. Trimming removed 0 bases from V and 6 bases from J, with 7 bases in between. The CDR3 extends over 13 amino acids. The CDR3 sequence: CASSLGSSNEQFF. CDR3 nucleotide sequence: TGCGCCAGCAGCTTGGGCTCATCCAATGAGCAGTTCTTC.

This clonotype has more than one count but fewer than ten. The chain combines TRBV2 with TRBJ2-1; D may be TRBD2 (6 bases). V lost 6 bases and J lost 10, with 25 bases in between. The CDR3 runs to 16 residues. Germline lookup yields CDR1 SNHLY and CDR2 FYNNEI. Written as DNA, the CDR3 is TGTGCCAGCAGGGACGCCTTTGCGGGAACTTCCCTCGAGCAGTTCTTC. Its protein is CASRDAFAGTSLEQFF. The full variable domain, rest sourced from reference TRBV2 and TRBJ2-1, is EPEVTQTPSHQVTQMGQEVILRCVPISNHLYFYWYRQILGQKVEFLVSFYNNEISEKSEIFDDQFSVERPDGSNFTLKIRSTKLEDSAMYFCASRDAFAGTSLEQFFGPGTRLTVL.

This clonotype occurred many times. V usage is TRBV5-1 and J usage is TRBJ2-1; maybe TRBD2 (6 bases). The CDR3 runs 16 residues. V shed 0 bases and J shed 0 bases, with 10 bases lying between them. Germline CDR1 reads SGHRS; CDR2 reads YFSETQ. The CDR3 sequence is CASSLAAGSSYNEQFF. The CDR3 coding sequence is TGCGCCAGCAGCTTGGCCGCGGGGTCCTCCTACAATGAGCAGTTCTTC.

On this clonotype itself: The junction departs from the called germline gene at one end, perhaps through a read error. The chain employs TRBV11-2 and TRBJ2-6; 7 bases agree with TRBD2. Germline V gene data show CDR1 as SGHAT and CDR2 as FQNNGV. This CDR3 comprises 17 residues. In nucleotides, the CDR3 is TGTGCCAGCAGCGGGGGACTACTCACCTCTGGGCCCAACGTCCTGACTTTC. As protein: CASSGGLLTSGPNVLTF. The whole variable domain, remainder taken from reference TRBV11-2 and TRBJ2-6, is EAGVAQSPRYKIIEKRQSVAFWCNPISGHATLYWYQQILGQGPKLLIQFQNNGVVDDSQLPKDRFSAERLKGVDSTLKIQPAKLEDSAVYLCASSGGLLTSGPNVLTFGAGSRLTVL.

Only a few counts were recorded for this clonotype. The chain carries TRBV28 and TRBJ2-1; D possibly corresponds to TRBD2 (5 bases). CDR3 length: 12 residues. V was clipped by 2 bases and J by 9 bases, with 8 bases between them. The germline gives CDR1 MDHEN, CDR2 SYDVKM. The CDR3 here is CASSLAAGEQFF. CDR3 nucleotide sequence: TGTGCCAGCAGTTTAGCGGCGGGTGAGCAGTTCTTC.